This T cell receptor beta chain was profiled in a study of response to subunit inactivated influenza vaccine. Study results and limitations: Authors suggested each seasonal influenza vaccination recruits few new T cells.

Turning to this clonotype: Its cognate antigen is unknown.

CDR1 is SGHVS, CDR2 FQNEAQ, per germline. The CDR3 is made up of 15 amino acids. V lost 2 bases to trimming and J lost 6 bases; unmatched junction nucleotides: 4. Each CDR3 protein is one row after TCRdb ran MiXCR on the RT-PCR reads. This sample has 530,000 or so distinct CDR3 sequences, with roughly 15% found just once. The genes are TRBV7-8 and TRBJ2-1, with TRBD1 identical over 10 bases. The sequence derives from a middle-aged man who received an inactivated influenza vaccine. The sequencing here drew on PBMCs from blood, taken about 11 days after vaccination. CDR3 sequence (DNA): TGTGCCAGCAGCTTAAGCGGGACAGGGGTCAATGAGCAGTTCTTC. Protein sequence: CASSLSGTGVNEQFF.